This T cell receptor (beta chain) was captured in a study of blood T cell repertoires in COVID-19. Patients from Seattle were sampled longitudinally, starting during active infection. Trimming stripped 1 base from V and 0 bases from J, with 9 bases between. Germline V gene lookup returns CDR1 GTSNPN and CDR2 SVGIG (reference sequence). The CDR3 has 15 residues. Sequencing used immunoSEQ multiplex PCR; TCRdb keeps in-frame clones, though not all of them. The table records 380,000 or so clones, less than 90% of them present only once. The sample consisted of peripheral blood. The genes are TRBV30 and TRBJ1-4, with D possibly being TRBD1 (6 bases). This TCR derives from a woman aged 55-70 years with COVID-19, enrolled during active disease. The CDR3 DNA follows: TGTGCCTGGAGTGCAGGGGCCGCAACTAATGAAAAACTGTTTTTT. It encodes CAWSAGAATNEKLFF. The full variable domain, with the rest looked up from reference TRBV30 and TRBJ1-4, is SQTIHQWPATLVQPVGSPLSLECTVEGTSNPNLYWYRQAAGRGLQLLFYSVGIGQISSEVPQNLSASRPQDRQFILSSKKLLLSDSGFYLCAWSAGAATNEKLFFGSGTQLSVL.